This TCR beta chain was profiled in a study of blood T cell repertoires in COVID-19. For the study at large: Whether acute or convalescent, the COVID-19 samples came from the United States, Italy and Spain. PBMCs, B-cell-depleted T cells, or T cells were the source of the cDNA or gDNA that made up the material.

The authors' processing: Reference gene primers were amplified, and this amplification served to estimate nucleated cell counts. Produced via immunoSEQ multiplex PCR; TCRdb's table is partial and in-frame only. Clone size and V and J calls were adopted from that table, with D and trimming inferred from the DNA. The sample holds 84,000 or so clones, more than 60% seen once. CDR3 length equals 14 residues. The germline gives CDR1 SEHNR, CDR2 FQNEAQ (reference sequence). V was shortened by 3 bases and J by 2 bases, with 11 bases between the two germline ends. The clonotype was recovered from a man aged 70-80 years with acute or convalescent COVID-19. Source material: peripheral blood. This chain links TRBV7-9 with TRBJ2-7; D is ambiguous. The CDR3 DNA follows: TGTGCCAGCAGCTTTCGTGTCGACACCTACGAGCAGTACTTC. Translated: CASSFRVDTYEQYF. The full variable domain, in which reference TRBV7-9 and TRBJ2-7 provide the parts outside the CDR3, is DTGVSQNPRHKITKRGQNVTFRCDPISEHNRLYWYRQTLGQGPEFLTYFQNEAQLEKSRLLSDRFSAERPKGSFSTLEIQRTEQGDSAMYLCASSFRVDTYEQYFGPGTRLTVT.